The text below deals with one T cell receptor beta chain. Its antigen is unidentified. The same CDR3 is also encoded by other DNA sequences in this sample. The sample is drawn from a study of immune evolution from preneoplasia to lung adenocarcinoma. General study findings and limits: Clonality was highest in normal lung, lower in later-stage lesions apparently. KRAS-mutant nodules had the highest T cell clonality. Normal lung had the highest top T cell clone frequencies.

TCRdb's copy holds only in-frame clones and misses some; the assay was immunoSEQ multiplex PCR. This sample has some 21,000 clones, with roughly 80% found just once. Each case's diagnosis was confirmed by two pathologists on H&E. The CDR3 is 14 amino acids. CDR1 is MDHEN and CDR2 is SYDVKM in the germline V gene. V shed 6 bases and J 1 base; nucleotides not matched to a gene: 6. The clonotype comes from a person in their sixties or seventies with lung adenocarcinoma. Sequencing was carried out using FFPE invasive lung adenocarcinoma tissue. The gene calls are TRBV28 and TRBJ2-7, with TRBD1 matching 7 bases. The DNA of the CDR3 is TGTGCCAGCAGGGAAGCAGGGGGATCCTACGAGCAGTACTTC. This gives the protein CASREAGGSYEQYF.